These 10 T cell receptor beta chains came from one sample sequenced in a study of CD8 T cells in ankylosing spondylitis (TCRdb year 2017). These receptors are not linked to any known antigen. The library was prepared using 5' RACE. This sample was sequenced with an Illumina HiSeq 2500. TCRdb cleaned the public reads at Q25 with fastp, built clones with MiXCR and kept in-frame beta chains. CDR3 protein duplicates are merged, each entry listing the most common genes and DNA. The sample has around 490,000 distinct CDR3 sequences on record, approximately 5.3% of them singletons. Roughly 3.5% of the sample lies in the top ten. Summary of the overall study and its limitations: A TCR beta motif of 8 or 9 highly homologous amino acid variants appeared characteristic of blood from ankylosing spondylitis patients.

Sequenced input: blood, either unsorted or a sorted T cell fraction (not recorded which). The receptors shown here come from a male donor with ankylosing spondylitis.

This clonotype was recorded at least ten times. The V gene is TRBV20-1, the J gene TRBJ2-7, with D perhaps TRBD2 (5 bases). This CDR3 has 12 amino acids. V gave up 5 bases and J gave up 3 bases, with 11 bases separating them. The germline V gene encodes CDR1 DFQATT and CDR2 SNEGSKA (reference sequence). CDR3 bases: TGCAGTGCTGGAGCGGCCAACTACGAGCAGTACTTC. This codes for CSAGAANYEQYF.

This clonotype was detected ten times or more. DNA of the CDR3: TGTGCCAGCAGTTGGGGGAACACTGAAGCTTTCTTT. Translated: CASSWGNTEAFF. The chain carries TRBV27 and TRBJ1-1, with unresolved D. The CDR3 loop spans 12 amino acids. CDR1 and CDR2 from the germline V gene are MNHEY and SMNVEV (reference sequence). Trimming pared 4 bases from V and 1 base from J, leaving 4 bases between.

This clonotype was counted many times. The chain employs TRBV20-1 and TRBJ2-7; 11 bases agree with TRBD1. The CDR3 runs to 13 residues. The V gene end was trimmed by 3 bases and the J gene end by 7 bases; junction bases not matched to a gene: 5. The germline V gene has CDR1 DFQATT and CDR2 SNEGSKA (reference sequence). This CDR3 reads CSASGTGGREQYF. The CDR3 DNA follows: TGCAGTGCTAGTGGGACAGGGGGGAGAGAGCAGTACTTC.

The chain carries TRBV7-9 and TRBJ1-1, with D perhaps matching TRBD1 (6 bases). The CDR3 is 13 amino acids. The germline V gene encodes CDR1 SEHNR and CDR2 FQNEAQ (reference sequence). The V end lost 8 bases, the J end lost 2 bases, and 12 bases lay between the germline ends. CDR3 sequence: CASPTGPNTEAFF. The CDR3 DNA reads TGTGCCAGCCCCACAGGGCCTAACACTGAAGCTTTCTTT.

At least ten counts were recorded for this clonotype. V and J are TRBV20-1 and TRBJ2-7; D unresolved. Trimming cost V 3 bases and J 1 base, with 16 bases left between them. This CDR3 spans 15 amino acids. The germline gives CDR1 DFQATT, CDR2 SNEGSKA (reference sequence). DNA for the CDR3: TGCAGTGCTAGTTGGGCAGGCCGAAATTCCTACGAGCAGTACTTC. This codes for CSASWAGRNSYEQYF.

Many counts were recorded for this clonotype. The J gene is TRBJ2-7, the V gene TRBV6-2 or TRBV6-3, with TRBD2 matching 8 bases. The V gene end was trimmed by 4 bases and the J gene end by 1 base; junction bases not matched to a gene: 6. The CDR3 is 15 residues long. Germline CDR1 MNHEY, CDR2 SVGEGT. The CDR3 loop reads CASSSGRAGSYEQYF. In nucleotides, the CDR3 is TGTGCCAGCAGTTCCGGGAGGGCGGGTTCCTACGAGCAGTACTTC.

This clonotype came up many times. This CDR3 reads CATSDWRRGTDTQYF. The CDR3 nucleotides are TGTGCCACCAGTGATTGGCGCCGCGGCACAGATACGCAGTATTTT. This chain uses TRBV24-1 with TRBJ2-3; D unresolved. The CDR3 has 15 residues. Germline CDR1 and CDR2: KGHDR and SFDVKD. V dropped 2 bases and J dropped 1 base, with 9 bases sitting between them.

This clonotype has only a few counts. This chain links TRBV7-8 with TRBJ1-5; no definite D call. The CDR3 has 16 residues. Germline CDR1 is SGHVS and CDR2 is FQNEAQ. V shed 1 base and J shed 0 bases, with 10 bases lying between them. The CDR3 region has the DNA TGTGCCAGCAGCTTAGGACAACTAGTTAGCAATCAGCCCCAGCATTTT. Its protein product is CASSLGQLVSNQPQHF.

This clonotype was counted ten times or more. DNA of the CDR3: TGCACAACAGGGACGGGCTATGGCTACACCTTC. As protein: CTTGTGYGYTF. The chain joins TRBV29-1 to TRBJ1-2; D might be TRBD1 (6 bases). Germline CDR1 reads SQVTM; CDR2 reads ANQGSEA. This CDR3 spans 11 amino acids.

This clonotype was detected ten times or more. The chain uses TRBV6-5 and TRBJ1-2, with no clear D. CDR1 is MNHEY and CDR2 is SVGAGI in the germline V gene. CDR3 size: 12 residues. V was cut by 2 bases and J by 2 bases, with 3 bases left in between. CDR3 loop: CASSYDNYGYTF. The CDR3 DNA is TGTGCCAGCAGTTACGACAACTATGGCTACACCTTC.